Below, 32 T cell receptor beta chains from the same sample are listed, as sequenced in a study of blood T cell repertoires in COVID-19 (dated by TCRdb to the early 2020s). The library relied on the immunoSEQ multiplex PCR assay. This immuneACCESS table, as held by TCRdb, lists in-frame sequences with V and J called but not all clones. Of the missing ones, under half trace to an unresolved V gene in checked studies; the others have no known cause. For this sample there are about 74,000 clones; about nine tenths appear just once. The top ten hold roughly a tenth of the sample. The specimen was peripheral blood. The receptors derive from a human donor in a cohort sampled during active COVID-19.

The chain has TRBV7-2 and TRBJ2-2, with TRBD2 matching over 10 bases. The CDR3 consists of 15 residues. Germline CDR1 reads SGHTA; CDR2 reads FQGNSA. After removal of 2 bases from V and 6 bases from J, the junction contained 3 bases not matched to a gene. Written as DNA, the CDR3 is TGTGCCAGCAGCTTATCTAGCGGGAGCGCCGGGGAGCTGTTTTTT. Translation: CASSLSSGSAGELFF. The full variable domain, completed using reference TRBV7-2 and TRBJ2-2, is GAGVSQSPSNKVTEKGKDVELRCDPISGHTALYWYRQSLGQGLEFLIYFQGNSAPDKSGLPSDRFSAERTGGSVSTLTIQRTQQEDSAVYLCASSLSSGSAGELFFGEGSRLTVL.

This chain joins TRBV7-2 and TRBJ2-2; the D is unclear. The CDR3 contains 14 residues. Germline-derived CDR1 and CDR2 are SGHTA and FQGNSA. V gave up 3 bases and J gave up 7 bases, with 12 bases separating them. Here the CDR3 DNA reads TGTGCCAGCAGCTTTGGGCTCCGCAACGGGGAGCTGTTTTTT. Translation gives CASSFGLRNGELFF. Using reference TRBV7-2 and TRBJ2-2 for the parts outside the CDR3, the full variable domain is GAGVSQSPSNKVTEKGKDVELRCDPISGHTALYWYRQSLGQGLEFLIYFQGNSAPDKSGLPSDRFSAERTGGSVSTLTIQRTQQEDSAVYLCASSFGLRNGELFFGEGSRLTVL.

This chain joins TRBV2 and TRBJ2-7; 8 bases are shared with TRBD2. This CDR3 has 14 residues. The ends lost 7 bases at V and 3 bases at J; junction bases unmatched: 8. Germline CDR1 SNHLY, CDR2 FYNNEI. The CDR3 sequence: CASKPREASYEQYF. The CDR3 nucleotides read TGTGCCAGCAAGCCGCGGGAGGCCAGCTACGAGCAGTACTTC.

A word on this clone: The junction and the germline gene differ at one end; a read error may be behind it. The chain joins TRBV20-1 to TRBJ2-1; perhaps TRBD1 as D (5 bases). CDR3 length equals 10 residues. Germline V lookup: CDR1 DFQATT, CDR2 SNEGSKA (reference sequence). CDR3 loop: CDLRGNEQFF. In DNA form, the CDR3 reads TGTGACTTAAGGGGCAATGAGCAGTTCTTC.

The chain has TRBV11-1 and TRBJ1-1; the D is unclear. Germline V lookup: CDR1 SGHAT, CDR2 FQDESV (reference sequence). The CDR3 covers 16 residues. V lost 1 base, J lost 2 bases, and 14 bases lay in between. CDR3 bases: TGTGCCAGCAGCTTAGGCGGAATAAACATCAACACTGAAGCTTTCTTT. It yields the protein CASSLGGININTEAFF.

This chain connects TRBV5-1 to TRBJ2-7; TRBD1 is a possible D gene (6 bases). V lost 5 bases and J lost 6, with 18 bases in between. The CDR3 totals 14 residues. CDR1 and CDR2 (germline): SGHRS, YFSETQ. The CDR3 DNA is TGCGCCAGCAGGTCGGAACAGGGCGTCTCCGAGCAGTACTTC. Translated: CASRSEQGVSEQYF.

The J gene is TRBJ1-6, the V gene TRBV6-5; tentative D call: TRBD1 (6 bases). Germline CDR1 and CDR2: MNHEY and SVGAGI. This CDR3 region has 15 residues. Between the trimmed V and J ends, which lost 6 bases and 0 bases, there was a span of 9 bases. CDR3 DNA sequence: TGTGCCAGCAGAGTGGACAGCTCCTATAATTCACCCCTCCACTTT. It is translated as CASRVDSSYNSPLHF.

The rearrangement joins TRBV5-5 to TRBJ2-7, with 15 bases fitting TRBD2. The CDR3 covers 16 residues. Germline CDR1 and CDR2: SGHKS and YYEKEE (reference sequence). V was clipped by 2 bases and J by 4 bases; unmatched bases: 4. CDR3 sequence reads: CASSFFGTSGRYEQYF. The DNA of the CDR3 is TGTGCCAGCAGCTTTTTTGGGACTAGCGGGAGGTACGAGCAGTACTTC.

This clone was picked up one time. This sample also contains other DNA sequences that code for the same CDR3. V usage is TRBV7-9 and J usage is TRBJ2-3, with 11 positions matching TRBD2. Per germline, CDR1 SEHNR and CDR2 FQNEAQ (reference sequence). J was trimmed by 3 bases and V by 5 bases; bases with no gene match: 1. The CDR3 has 14 amino acids. The CDR3 region is CASSPSGGTDTQYF. The CDR3 DNA follows: TGTGCCAGCAGCCCTAGCGGGGGGACAGATACGCAGTATTTT.

V usage is TRBV9 and J usage is TRBJ2-3, with D maybe TRBD2 (6 bases). Per germline, CDR1 SGDLS and CDR2 YYNGEE. Trimming cost V 0 bases and J 1 base, with 15 bases left between them. This CDR3 has 17 residues. The CDR3 reads CASSVDRERSRTDTQYF. In nucleotides, the CDR3 is TGTGCCAGCAGCGTAGACCGGGAGCGGAGCCGCACAGATACGCAGTATTTT.

The rearrangement links TRBV5-4 to TRBJ1-2; TRBD1 aligns across 8 bases. The germline V gene has CDR1 SGHNT and CDR2 YYREEE (reference sequence). Trimming took 1 base from V and 6 from J; bases not matched to a gene: 11. The CDR3 has 16 residues. The CDR3 is CASSLLQGQGIHGYTF. CDR3 nucleotide sequence: TGTGCCAGCAGCTTGCTTCAAGGACAGGGTATACATGGCTACACCTTC.

This chain links TRBV7-9 with TRBJ2-7; a possible D gene is TRBD2 (6 bases). V was cut by 7 bases and J by 7 bases, with 20 bases left in between. The CDR3 is 14 amino acids. Germline CDR1 and CDR2: SEHNR and FQNEAQ (reference sequence). The CDR3 nucleotides are TGTGCCAGCACCGCCGCGGGACGGCGTGGGGAGCAGTACTTC. This translates into CASTAAGRRGEQYF.

This clone came up a few times. This chain uses TRBV7-3 with TRBJ2-1; 9 positions match TRBD1. The germline gives CDR1 SGHTA, CDR2 FQGTGA. V was pared by 4 bases and J by 10 bases, with 8 bases of the junction left unmatched. CDR3 length: 14 residues. The CDR3 DNA follows: TGTGCCAGCAGCTCAGGGACAGGGAGCGGGGAGCAGTTCTTC. This encodes CASSSGTGSGEQFF.

This chain links TRBV7-2 with TRBJ2-7; unclear D gene. The V end was cut by 4 bases, the J end by 2 bases, with 12 bases between. Germline V gene data show CDR1 as SGHTA and CDR2 as FQGNSA. The CDR3 totals 14 residues. The CDR3 loop reads CASSYRPSTYEQYF. As DNA, the CDR3 is TGTGCCAGCAGCTACAGACCATCCACCTACGAGCAGTACTTC.

The rearrangement joins TRBV3-1 (or the pseudogene TRBV3-2) to TRBJ2-7; a possible D gene is TRBD2 (6 bases). This CDR3 comprises 15 residues. V was pared by 4 bases and J by 1 base, with 14 bases between. Germline loops: CDR1 LGHDT, CDR2 YNNKEL (reference sequence). The CDR3 DNA sequence: TGTGCCAGCAGCCCTACCAGCGGGTCTTCCTACGAGCAGTACTTC. Translating it yields CASSPTSGSSYEQYF.

The V and J genes are TRBV2 and TRBJ2-3, with TRBD2 matching 12 bases. The CDR3 spans 14 residues. The trim removed 7 bases at V and 5 bases at J, leaving 4 bases unmatched. Germline V lookup: CDR1 SNHLY, CDR2 FYNNEI. The CDR3, as DNA: TGTGCCAGCAAACTAGCGGGAGGCGGAGATACGCAGTATTTT. Its protein product is CASKLAGGGDTQYF.

The chain links TRBV7-2 to TRBJ2-7, with TRBD1 matching over 10 bases. The V and J ends lost 0 bases and 4 bases, in that order; junction bases with no gene match: 3. The CDR3 totals 15 residues. Germline V gene data show CDR1 as SGHTA and CDR2 as FQGNSA. CDR3 loop: CASSLAWTGGYEQYF. CDR3 DNA sequence: TGTGCCAGCAGCTTAGCTTGGACAGGGGGTTACGAGCAGTACTTC.

This sequence joins TRBV11-1 and TRBJ2-1; maybe TRBD2 (6 bases). This CDR3 contains 16 residues. From germline, CDR1 is SGHAT and CDR2 FQDESV (reference sequence). Deletions cut 1 base from V and 7 bases from J, with 17 bases between. CDR3 coding DNA: TGTGCCAGCAGCTTAGGACGTGGGAGGAGGAGGAATGAGCAGTTCTTC. This codes for CASSLGRGRRRNEQFF. Using reference TRBV11-1 and TRBJ2-1 for the parts outside the CDR3, the full variable domain is EAEVAQSPRYKITEKSQAVAFWCDPISGHATLYWYRQILGQGPELLVQFQDESVVDDSQLPKDRFSAERLKGVDSTLKIQPAELGDSAMYLCASSLGRGRRRNEQFFGPGTRLTVL.

This clone rates as medium-sized. The genes are TRBV29-1 and TRBJ1-2; TRBD1 matches at 9 bases. The junction had 9 bases not matched to a gene; V was cut back by 6 bases and J by 7 bases. There are 13 residues in the CDR3. The germline V gene has CDR1 SQVTM and CDR2 ANQGSEA. CDR3 region: CSVPGQGGSGYTF. The CDR3 DNA reads as TGCAGCGTCCCGGGACAGGGCGGGTCTGGCTACACCTTC.

The chain combines TRBV7-6 with TRBJ1-2; weak D call: TRBD1 (5 bases). Germline values: CDR1 SGHVS, CDR2 FNYEAQ. The CDR3 has 16 amino acids. V lost 0 bases and J lost 8, with 19 bases in between. In nucleotides, the CDR3 is TGTGCCAGCAGCTTAGCGGAGGGACGAGGGCCTCGGGGCTACACCTTC. Residues: CASSLAEGRGPRGYTF.

V and J are TRBV9 and TRBJ2-1; 7 bases fit TRBD2. Germline V lookup: CDR1 SGDLS, CDR2 YYNGEE. This CDR3 region has 16 residues. The V and J ends lost 4 bases and 4 bases, in that order; junction bases with no gene match: 11. In DNA, the CDR3 is TGTGCCAGCAGCCCATCAATAGCGGGCCGTTACAATGAGCAGTTCTTC. Translating gives CASSPSIAGRYNEQFF.

The rearrangement joins TRBV7-8 to TRBJ1-5, with D possibly matching TRBD1 (6 bases). V lost 1 base and J lost 4, with 11 bases in between. CDR3 length: 15 residues. Germline V gives CDR1 SGHVS, CDR2 FQNEAQ. In DNA form, the CDR3 reads TGTGCCAGCAGCTTAGAGGGGGGGGGAAATCAGCCCCAGCATTTT. It translates to CASSLEGGGNQPQHF.

The V call is TRBV9, the J call TRBJ2-6, with 8 bases lining up with TRBD1. V lost 2 bases and J lost 7; bases outside the gene matches: 8. Per the germline V gene, CDR1 is SGDLS and CDR2 is YYNGEE. This CDR3 comprises 16 residues. The CDR3 bases are TGTGCCAGCAGCGTTTCCCGGACAGGGAACGCCAACGTCCTGACTTTC. It translates to CASSVSRTGNANVLTF.

The chain recombines TRBV9 with TRBJ1-3; a weak D match, TRBD1 (6 bases). CDR1 and CDR2 (germline): SGDLS, YYNGEE. The CDR3 is 14 residues long. Trimming removed 0 bases from V and 2 bases from J, with 6 bases in between. The CDR3 DNA sequence: TGTGCCAGCAGCGTAGGGACAGCTGGAAACACCATATATTTT. It is translated as CASSVGTAGNTIYF.

The genes are TRBV20-1 and TRBJ2-5; a possible D gene is TRBD1 (7 bases). The CDR3 consists of 11 residues. From germline, CDR1 is DFQATT and CDR2 SNEGSKA (reference sequence). Trimming took 2 bases from V and 7 from J, leaving 8 bases between them. In nucleotides, the CDR3 is TGCAGTGCTAGACAGGGGGGGACCCAGTACTTC. Its translation: CSARQGGTQYF.

The chain couples TRBV14 to TRBJ2-1; possibly TRBD1 for D (5 bases). There are 13 residues in the CDR3. V was pared by 2 bases and J by 9 bases, with 11 bases between. CDR1 is SGHDN and CDR2 is FVKESK in the germline V gene. CDR3 sequence: CASSQSRVGEQFF. The DNA of the CDR3 is TGTGCCAGCAGCCAATCCAGGGTCGGTGAGCAGTTCTTC.

The chain combines TRBV28 with TRBJ2-1, with 7 nucleotides matching TRBD2. The CDR3 has 13 residues. Looked up from germline, CDR1 is MDHEN and CDR2 is SYDVKM. J was trimmed by 4 bases and V by 8 bases; bases with no gene match: 5. The CDR3 is CASEPAGYNEQFF. The CDR3 DNA reads TGTGCCAGCGAGCCAGCGGGATACAATGAGCAGTTCTTC. Complete variable domain (other parts from reference TRBV28 and TRBJ2-1): DVKVTQSSRYLVKRTGEKVFLECVQDMDHENMFWYRQDPGLGLRLIYFSYDVKMKEKGDIPEGYSVSREKKERFSLILESASTNQTSMYLCASEPAGYNEQFFGPGTRLTVL.

This chain joins TRBV19 and TRBJ1-2; TRBD1 might be the D (5 bases). CDR1 and CDR2 from the germline V gene are LNHDA and SQIVND (reference sequence). The CDR3 sequence is 16 residues long. The V end was cut by 3 bases, the J end by 4 bases, with 18 bases between. CDR3 sequence: CASSMVRADASYGYTF. The CDR3 DNA reads as TGTGCCAGTAGTATGGTCAGGGCCGACGCTAGCTATGGCTACACCTTC.

The chain carries TRBV5-1 and TRBJ1-3, with D perhaps TRBD1 (5 bases). V lost 4 bases and J 0 bases, leaving 11 bases between the germline ends. The CDR3 is 15 amino acids. Germline values: CDR1 SGHRS, CDR2 YFSETQ. CDR3 sequence: CASSPQGASGNTIYF. CDR3 in DNA: TGCGCCAGCAGCCCTCAGGGTGCCTCTGGAAACACCATATATTTT.

The chain uses TRBV15 and TRBJ2-1; TRBD1 agrees at 12 bases. Germline V gene lookup returns CDR1 LNHNV and CDR2 YYDKDF (reference sequence). V lost 4 bases and J lost 8; bases outside the gene matches: 9. CDR3 length: 16 residues. The CDR3 nucleotides are TGTGCCACCAGCATTCGGGACAGGGGGCCTTCGGATGAGCAGTTCTTC. Residues: CATSIRDRGPSDEQFF.

The chain has TRBV27 and TRBJ2-7; TRBD2 is a possible D gene (6 bases). The CDR3 runs 13 residues. Looked up from germline, CDR1 is MNHEY and CDR2 is SMNVEV (reference sequence). The V end lost 3 bases, the J end lost 5 bases, and 11 bases lay between the germline ends. The CDR3 protein is CASSFGGSDEQYF. CDR3 in DNA: TGTGCCAGCAGTTTTGGGGGGTCGGACGAGCAGTACTTC.

The chain carries TRBV5-4 and TRBJ2-2, with 8 bases aligning to TRBD2. Germline V gives CDR1 SGHNT, CDR2 YYREEE (reference sequence). The CDR3 consists of 16 residues. V gave up 4 bases and J gave up 4 bases; unmatched junction bases: 9. This CDR3 is CASSRWGTSGTGELFF. The CDR3 DNA is TGTGCCAGCAGCCGATGGGGGACTAGTGGCACCGGGGAGCTGTTTTTT.